This TCR beta chain was retrieved from a study of tumor-infiltrating lymphocytes in primary liver carcinoma. Regarding the study as a whole: Against blood, tumors held a significantly higher top-250-clone fraction (p = 0.039). For tumor-adjacent and tumor-blood pairs, overlap was less than that seen for tumor region pairs.

To note about this clonotype: Its antigen remains unidentified. The junction departs from germline at one end; a sequencing error may be responsible.

They got blood RNA out of unsorted whole blood and also pulled out germline DNA. Patients were chronically HBV-infected and treatment-naive. This CDR3 comprises 16 residues. Researchers generated TCR beta cDNA from roughly 510 ng of total RNA, relying on a constant-region primer. ARM-PCR, slightly modified, supplied the TCR beta libraries through three nested multiplex PCR rounds. TRBV1-TRBV30 forward primers paired with a C-beta reverse primer drove the first two PCR rounds, about 11 cycles each. TCRdb independently ran MiXCR on the multiplex PCR reads; one entry per CDR3 protein. Of some 190,000 distinct CDR3 sequences in the sample, around 60% are singletons; the top ten hold 72%.

This chain uses TRBV12-3 or TRBV12-4 with TRBJ1-5; 11 bases fit TRBD1. Sequenced sample: peripheral blood. This TCR was recovered from a man aged 40-49 years with primary liver carcinoma and hepatitis B virus infection. The CDR3 DNA follows: TGTGCCAGCAGTTTCGGGACAGGGGGGAACAATCAACCCCAGCAATTT. This translates into CASSFGTGGNNQPQQF.